This T cell receptor beta chain was obtained from a study of cytomegalovirus exposure and HLA in healthy donors. The overall study: Early released data had about 85 million unique TCRs, all coming from HLA-typed donors. Study outcomes and limitations: Three chains tied to CMV proved CMV antigen-specific in vitro. It is likely that the observed cluster of highly shared sequence variants was a sequencing artifact.

The study sampled nominally healthy donors, though unrecorded immune exposures were likely. PCR primers comprised 60 Vbeta and 13 Jbeta primers. Method: immunoSEQ multiplex PCR; TCRdb's copy keeps in-frame clones and lacks some. The sample has approximately 70,000 clones, roughly four fifths seen once. V shed 8 bases and J 4 bases; nucleotides not matched to a gene: 10. The CDR3 totals 15 residues. The V gene's germline CDR1 is LNHDA and CDR2 SQIVND (reference sequence). For this clone: Its specificity is not known.

This clonotype originated in a man aged 45-65 years in good health and CMV-seronegative. Material for sequencing was PBMCs. This chain connects TRBV19 to TRBJ1-5; the match to TRBD1 covers 8 bases. CDR3 DNA: TGTGCCAGTTGCCGGGACAGGAAAGGAAATCAGCCCCAGCATTTT. Amino acids: CASCRDRKGNQPQHF.